The 9 T cell receptor beta chains below come from one sample, sequenced in a study of T cells in tumors after PD-1 blockade. Sequencing was performed with immunoSEQ multiplex PCR; in TCRdb, only in-frame clones are kept and a portion is missing. The data hold 60,000 to 65,000 clones, with approximately 79% observed a single time. The material sequenced was PBMCs, taken after anti-PD-1 treatment. These receptors were obtained from a human donor with basal cell carcinoma.

This clone was counted only a few times. The chain is built from TRBV19 and TRBJ2-7; D is uncertain. The CDR3 covers 14 residues. The V end was cut by 2 bases, the J end by 3 bases, with 11 bases between. CDR1 is LNHDA, CDR2 SQIVND, per germline (reference sequence). The CDR3 sequence is CASSIKGEYYEQYF. The CDR3 DNA is TGTGCCAGTAGTATAAAGGGTGAATACTACGAGCAGTACTTC.

The V gene is TRBV19, the J gene TRBJ1-5, with D tentatively TRBD1 (6 bases). This CDR3 has 14 residues. Germline values: CDR1 LNHDA, CDR2 SQIVND (reference sequence). V lost 5 bases and J 4 bases, leaving 12 bases between the germline ends. CDR3 in DNA: TGTGCCAGTAGTGGACAGTATGGTAATCAGCCCCAGCATTTT. Protein: CASSGQYGNQPQHF.

This sequence joins TRBV18 and TRBJ2-7, with 10 bases matching TRBD1. The CDR3 is 15 residues long. The germline V gene encodes CDR1 KGHSH and CDR2 LQKENI. J lost 2 bases, V lost 3 bases, and 4 bases had no gene match. Here the CDR3 DNA reads TGTGCCAGCTCACCCGCGACAGGGGGCACCTACGAGCAGTACTTC. Protein: CASSPATGGTYEQYF.

The rearrangement joins TRBV7-9 to TRBJ2-7; D unresolved. Trimming shortened V by 3 bases and J by 10 bases, and 13 bases separated the two germline ends. Germline loops: CDR1 SEHNR, CDR2 FQNEAQ (reference sequence). The CDR3 is 12 residues long. The CDR3 reads CASSLVTDGQYF. The DNA of the CDR3 is TGTGCCAGCAGCTTGGTGACGGATGGACAGTACTTC.

The CDR3 spells CSVDLGRETQYF. The CDR3 nucleotides are TGCAGCGTTGACCTGGGTAGGGAGACCCAGTACTTC. J is TRBJ2-5 and V is TRBV29-1; D not resolved. Germline V gene data show CDR1 as SQVTM and CDR2 as ANQGSEA. The CDR3 runs 12 residues. V lost 3 bases, J lost 5 bases, and 10 bases lay in between.

In DNA, the CDR3 is TGCGCCAGCAGCTTGACGGGAGGCTACAATCAGCCCCAGCATTTT. Protein: CASSLTGGYNQPQHF. The chain uses TRBV5-1 and TRBJ1-5, with no clear D. V lost 1 base and J 3 bases, leaving 11 bases between the germline ends. The germline CDR1 and CDR2 sequences are SGHRS and YFSETQ. This CDR3 spans 15 amino acids.

CDR3 residues: CASSDGTSGRQYF. The CDR3 DNA follows: TGTGCCAGCAGTGACGGGACTAGCGGGAGGCAGTATTTT. The genes are TRBV6-1 and TRBJ2-3; 14 positions match TRBD2. The trim removed 3 bases at V and 11 bases at J, leaving 1 base unmatched. Per the germline V gene, CDR1 is MNHNS and CDR2 is SASEGT. This CDR3 has 13 residues.

This clone was observed a single time. The V and J genes are TRBV27 and TRBJ1-4; D remains ambiguous. The CDR3 contains 16 residues. Germline V gene lookup returns CDR1 MNHEY and CDR2 SMNVEV (reference sequence). V was clipped by 7 bases and J by 0 bases, with 15 bases between them. The CDR3: CASTPTEPATNEKLFF. The DNA for the CDR3 is TGTGCCAGCACTCCAACAGAGCCCGCAACTAATGAAAAACTGTTTTTT.

This clone was picked up a small number of times. The chain uses TRBV12-5 and TRBJ2-7; D may be TRBD1 (7 bases). This CDR3 is built from 12 residues. Germline-derived CDR1 and CDR2 are LGHNT and FRNRAP. V shed 1 base and J shed 7 bases, with 8 bases lying between them. DNA for the CDR3: TGTGCTAGTGGTTTGGCAGGGGGGGAGCAGTACTTC. Its translation is CASGLAGGEQYF. Supplemented by reference TRBV12-5 and TRBJ2-7, the full variable domain reads DARVTQTPRHKVTEMGQEVTMRCQPILGHNTVFWYRQTMMQGLELLAYFRNRAPLDDSGMPKDRFSAEMPDATLATLKIQPSEPRDSAVYFCASGLAGGEQYFGPGTRLTVT.